This entry is about one T cell receptor beta chain. TCRdb reprocessed the 5' RACE reads with MiXCR, giving one entry per CDR3 protein. There are about 82,000 distinct CDR3 sequences in the sample; roughly 13% occur only once, and approximately 4.2% lies in the top ten. These data come from a study of spatial heterogeneity in lung cancer. Per the germline V gene, CDR1 is LNHDA and CDR2 is SQIVND (reference sequence). Trimming pared 4 bases from V and 0 bases from J, leaving 11 bases between. CDR3 length equals 15 residues. The time point here: sample taken at primary tumor resection. The study sequenced unsorted whole RNA from tumor, nontumor lung or frozen PBMC. The donors comprised about 69 untreated early-stage non-small cell lung cancer patients.

The sequence was collected from a male donor with early-stage non-small cell lung cancer. The chain carries TRBV19 and TRBJ2-3; no clear D. The specimen was PBMCs, collected at surgery. CDR3 in DNA: TGTGCCAGTAGTAAGGGCGGATTAAGCACAGATACGCAGTATTTT. Residues: CASSKGGLSTDTQYF.